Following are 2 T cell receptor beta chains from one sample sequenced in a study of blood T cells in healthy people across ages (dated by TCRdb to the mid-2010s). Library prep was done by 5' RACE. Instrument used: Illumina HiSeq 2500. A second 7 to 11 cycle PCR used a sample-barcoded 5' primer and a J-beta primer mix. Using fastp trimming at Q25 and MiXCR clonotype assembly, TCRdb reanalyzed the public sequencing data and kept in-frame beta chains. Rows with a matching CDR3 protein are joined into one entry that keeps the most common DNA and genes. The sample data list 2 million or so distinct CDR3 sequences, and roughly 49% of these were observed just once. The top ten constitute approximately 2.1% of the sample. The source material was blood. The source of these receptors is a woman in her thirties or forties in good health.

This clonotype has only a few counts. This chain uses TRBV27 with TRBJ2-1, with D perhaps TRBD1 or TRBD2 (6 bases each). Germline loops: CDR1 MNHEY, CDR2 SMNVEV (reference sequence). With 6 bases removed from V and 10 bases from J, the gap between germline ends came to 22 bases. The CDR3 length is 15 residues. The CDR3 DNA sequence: TGTGCCAGCAGCTCCGTCGGGGGCCCATGGATGGAGCAGTTCTTC. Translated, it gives CASSSVGGPWMEQFF.

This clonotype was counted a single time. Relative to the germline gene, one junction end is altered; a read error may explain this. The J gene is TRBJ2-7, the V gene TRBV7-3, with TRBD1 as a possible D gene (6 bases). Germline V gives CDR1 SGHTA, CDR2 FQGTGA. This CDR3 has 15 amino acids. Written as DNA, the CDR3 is TGTGCCAGCAACTTACTAAGGGTTCGGGACAATGAGCAGTACTTC. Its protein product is CASNLLRVRDNEQYF.